These 4 T cell receptor beta chains originate from one sample sequenced in a study of CD8 T cells in Susac syndrome. Random hexamers primed reverse transcription of about 0.45 to 1 ug RNA. One entry per CDR3 protein results from TCRdb running MiXCR on the immunoSEQ multiplex PCR reads. This table has approximately 300,000 distinct CDR3 sequences, around 85% appearing once. The sequenced sample was CD8+ T cells from PBMCs. These receptors originate from a human donor with multiple sclerosis.

This clonotype was seen a single time. The chain uses TRBV4-2 and TRBJ1-3, with D unresolved. Germline CDR1 is LGHNA and CDR2 is YNFKEQ. The CDR3 has 16 residues. Trimming took off 0 bases at V and 2 bases at J, with 11 bases between the two ends. This CDR3 is CASSQDLAMAGNTIYF. CDR3 in DNA: TGTGCCAGCAGCCAAGATCTCGCAATGGCTGGAAACACCATATATTTT.

The chain's CDR3 is CASSFPGTSALWGYEQYF. CDR3 nucleotides: TGTGCCAGCAGTTTCCCCGGGACTAGCGCCCTTTGGGGCTACGAGCAGTACTTC. This chain connects TRBV28 to TRBJ2-7; 10 nucleotides agree with TRBD2. This CDR3 has 18 residues. After removal of 3 bases from V and 3 bases from J, the junction contained 14 bases not matched to a gene. Germline V CDR1 and CDR2: MDHEN, SYDVKM.

V gene TRBV25-1 combines with J gene TRBJ1-2; unclear D gene. This CDR3 is 13 amino acids long. V gave up 5 bases and J gave up 4 bases, with 11 bases separating them. CDR1 is MGHDK and CDR2 is SYGVNS in the germline V gene. CDR3: CASSPGPPYGYTF. As DNA, the CDR3 is TGTGCCAGCAGTCCTGGACCCCCCTATGGCTACACCTTC.

The rearrangement joins TRBV9 to TRBJ2-1; no clear D. The V gene lost 4 bases and the J gene lost 2 bases, with 16 bases spanning the gap. Germline CDR1 and CDR2: SGDLS and YYNGEE. The CDR3 is made up of 16 amino acids. This CDR3 reads CASSPLSAGPYNEQFF. For the CDR3, the DNA is TGTGCCAGCAGCCCCCTGTCCGCCGGACCCTACAATGAGCAGTTCTTC.